The 14 T cell receptor beta chains below all came from one sample that was sequenced in a study of cytomegalovirus exposure and HLA in healthy donors (TCRdb year 2017). Library generation was performed with the immunoSEQ multiplex PCR assay. A mixture of 60 forward primers for TCR Vbeta segments and 13 reverse primers for TCR Jbeta segments was used in the multiplex PCR. TCRdb obtained this table from immuneACCESS and retained in-frame rearrangements with V and J assigned. These tables miss some clones; where compared with another copy, unresolved V genes account for less than half of the shortfall, and the remainder is unexplained. In this sample the table shows about 170,000 clones, around four fifths of which occur a single time. The ten largest clones represent under 2% of the sample. Sequenced: PBMCs. These receptors were obtained from a woman in her late teens or twenties in good health and CMV-seronegative.

This clone came up once. This sequence joins TRBV5-1 and TRBJ2-3, with D possibly matching TRBD2 (7 bases). V was cut by 4 bases and J by 5 bases, with 17 bases left in between. This CDR3 spans 15 amino acids. Germline CDR1 is SGHRS and CDR2 is YFSETQ. CDR3 bases: TGCGCCAGCAGCAAGCTCCGAGGGGGGGGAGATACGCAGTATTTT. It translates to CASSKLRGGGDTQYF. Drawing the rest from reference TRBV5-1 and TRBJ2-3, the complete variable domain is KAGVTQTPRYLIKTRGQQVTLSCSPISGHRSVSWYQQTPGQGLQFLFEYFSETQRNKGNFPGRFSGRQFSNSRSEMNVSTLELGDSALYLCASSKLRGGGDTQYFGPGTRLTVL.

The genes are TRBV2 and TRBJ2-1, with a possible D match to TRBD2 (6 bases). Germline loops: CDR1 SNHLY, CDR2 FYNNEI. The CDR3 loop spans 15 amino acids. The V gene lost 6 bases and the J gene lost 0 bases, with 12 bases spanning the gap. The CDR3 spells CASREQGGSYNEQFF. The CDR3, as DNA: TGTGCCAGCAGGGAGCAGGGAGGCTCCTACAATGAGCAGTTCTTC.

CDR3 sequence: CASSFHRGQTYTGELFF. The CDR3 coding sequence is TGCGCCAGCAGCTTTCACCGGGGACAGACATACACCGGGGAGCTGTTTTTT. V gene TRBV5-1 combines with J gene TRBJ2-2; 7 bases fit TRBD1. Losses at the gene ends were 2 bases for V and 3 bases for J; bases not matched to a gene: 10. The germline CDR1 and CDR2 sequences are SGHRS and YFSETQ. The CDR3 spans 17 residues.

This chain joins TRBV29-1 and TRBJ2-1, with a weak D call TRBD2 (6 bases). Germline-derived CDR1 and CDR2 are SQVTM and ANQGSEA. The CDR3 length is 14 residues. V shed 4 bases and J shed 3 bases, with 13 bases lying between them. CDR3 DNA: TGCAGCGTTGTAGGCGGGGTATTCTACAATGAGCAGTTCTTC. Its protein product is CSVVGGVFYNEQFF.

The chain employs TRBV18 and TRBJ1-1, with a possible D match to TRBD1 (6 bases). The CDR3 is 13 residues long. V lost 6 bases, J lost 5 bases, and 13 bases lay in between. The germline V gene has CDR1 KGHSH and CDR2 LQKENI. The CDR3 loop is CASSSGEGTEAFF. In DNA, the CDR3 is TGTGCCAGCTCTTCAGGGGAGGGGACTGAAGCTTTCTTT.

About this clone: Other nucleotide sequences in the sample specify the same CDR3. This sequence joins TRBV5-1 and TRBJ2-5; TRBD1 matches 11 bases. Germline CDR1 is SGHRS and CDR2 is YFSETQ. V was clipped by 0 bases and J by 5 bases; unmatched bases: 6. The CDR3 loop spans 16 amino acids. CDR3 sequence (DNA): TGCGCCAGCAGCTTGGGGCGGACAGGGGGCGGTGAGACCCAGTACTTC. This translates into CASSLGRTGGGETQYF.

This sequence joins TRBV11-2 and TRBJ2-4; 9 bases match TRBD2. The J segment lost 1 base and the V segment lost 5 bases, leaving 15 bases of the junction unmatched. The length of the CDR3 is 19 residues. Germline V gene data show CDR1 as SGHAT and CDR2 as FQNNGV. In DNA, the CDR3 is TGTGCCAGCAGCGCGCTCGGGGCGGGAGGGCCGTCGGCCAAAAACATTCAGTACTTC. This sequence encodes CASSALGAGGPSAKNIQYF. The full variable domain, completed using reference TRBV11-2 and TRBJ2-4, is EAGVAQSPRYKIIEKRQSVAFWCNPISGHATLYWYQQILGQGPKLLIQFQNNGVVDDSQLPKDRFSAERLKGVDSTLKIQPAKLEDSAVYLCASSALGAGGPSAKNIQYFGAGTRLSVL.

This clone has only one observation. J is TRBJ1-1 and V is TRBV7-6; 7 bases fit TRBD1. Germline CDR1 and CDR2: SGHVS and FNYEAQ. The length of the CDR3 is 15 residues. J gave up 4 bases and V 5 bases, and 10 bases lay outside the gene matches. The CDR3 nucleotides read TGTGCCAGCAGCCGAAACCCCAACAGGGGCACTGAAGCTTTCTTT. This codes for CASSRNPNRGTEAFF.

The chain couples TRBV6-5 to TRBJ1-3; 8 bases line up with TRBD1. The CDR3 contains 14 residues. CDR1 MNHEY and CDR2 SVGAGI come from the germline V gene. The trim removed 8 bases at V and 0 bases at J, leaving 3 bases unmatched. CDR3 residues: CASGTGFSGNTIYF. The DNA for the CDR3 is TGTGCCAGCGGGACAGGCTTCTCTGGAAACACCATATATTTT.

The chain links TRBV2 to TRBJ1-4; TRBD1 matches at 7 bases. V lost 9 bases and J lost 0; bases outside the gene matches: 7. The CDR3 is 15 amino acids. Germline V CDR1 and CDR2: SNHLY, FYNNEI. The CDR3, as DNA: TGTGCCAGTAAGGGACAGATTGCAACTAATGAAAAACTGTTTTTT. Translating it yields CASKGQIATNEKLFF.

V gene TRBV19 combines with J gene TRBJ1-1, with a possible D match to TRBD1 (6 bases). There are 17 residues in the CDR3. Germline CDR1 LNHDA, CDR2 SQIVND (reference sequence). The V end lost 0 bases, the J end lost 0 bases, and 14 bases lay between the germline ends. The CDR3, as DNA: TGTGCCAGTAGTATAGACGGGGGGCCCCCCATGAACACTGAAGCTTTCTTT. Translation: CASSIDGGPPMNTEAFF. Complete variable domain (other parts from reference TRBV19 and TRBJ1-1): DGGITQSPKYLFRKEGQNVTLSCEQNLNHDAMYWYRQDPGQGLRLIYYSQIVNDFQKGDIAEGYSVSREKKESFPLTVTSAQKNPTAFYLCASSIDGGPPMNTEAFFGQGTRLTVV.

The chain couples TRBV5-1 to TRBJ2-1, with a possible D match to TRBD2 (6 bases). This CDR3 spans 15 amino acids. Trimming removed 0 bases at V and 3 bases at J, with 10 bases between. CDR1 and CDR2 from the germline V gene are SGHRS and YFSETQ. This CDR3 reads CASSLGGERYNEQFF. The CDR3 region has the DNA TGCGCCAGCAGCTTGGGCGGGGAACGCTACAATGAGCAGTTCTTC.

This clone was seen more than once but under ten times. The chain joins TRBV7-3 to TRBJ1-2, with a tentative D call TRBD1 (5 bases). V lost 5 bases and J 4 bases, leaving 17 bases between the germline ends. This CDR3 region has 15 residues. From germline, CDR1 is SGHTA and CDR2 FQGTGA. Here the CDR3 reads CASSEGVAGGYGYTF. CDR3 nucleotide sequence: TGTGCCAGCAGCGAAGGAGTAGCCGGGGGCTATGGCTACACCTTC. The full variable domain, completed using reference TRBV7-3 and TRBJ1-2, is GAGVSQTPSNKVTEKGKYVELRCDPISGHTALYWYRQSLGQGPEFLIYFQGTGAADDSGLPNDRFFAVRPEGSVSTLKIQRTERGDSAVYLCASSEGVAGGYGYTFGSGTRLTVV.

This clone has only one observation. This chain uses TRBV6-5 with TRBJ1-2, with TRBD1 matching 9 bases. V lost 5 bases to trimming and J lost 5 bases; unmatched junction nucleotides: 3. The germline gives CDR1 MNHEY, CDR2 SVGAGI. This CDR3 region has 13 residues. The CDR3 DNA reads as TGTGCCAGCAGTGCAGACAGGGGGTATGGCTACACCTTC. Protein sequence: CASSADRGYGYTF.